This entry lists 21 T cell receptor beta chains sequenced from one sample in a study of shared clonotypes between healthy human individuals. Naivety among CD8 cells was defined by CD45RO negativity and positive CCR7 selection, thereby excluding terminally differentiated effector memory CD45RA+ cells. TCRdb keeps only in-frame clones here, not all; method: immunoSEQ multiplex PCR. Among approximately 2,000,000 clones, about 94% were seen once, and the ten largest hold around 1.7%. Specimen: naive CD8+ T cells from PBMCs. These receptors came from a man aged 18-30 years in good health. Some clones in this sample may be carry-over from other donors' samples.

V is TRBV6-5 and J is TRBJ2-3; D gene ambiguous. The germline gives CDR1 MNHEY, CDR2 SVGAGI. V gave up 5 bases and J gave up 2 bases, with 11 bases separating them. The CDR3 is made up of 14 amino acids. The CDR3 spells CASSPTYYTDTQYF. CDR3 DNA: TGTGCCAGCAGTCCAACCTACTACACAGATACGCAGTATTTT.

The V and J genes are TRBV30 and TRBJ1-2, with D hard to call. The V and J ends lost 5 bases and 4 bases respectively, with 14 bases between them. Germline-derived CDR1 and CDR2 are GTSNPN and SVGIG (reference sequence). The CDR3 is 13 amino acids. CDR3 amino acids: CAWGRGFSYGYTF. The DNA for the CDR3 is TGTGCCTGGGGACGAGGGTTTTCCTATGGCTACACCTTC.

This clone appeared once. The junction and the germline gene differ at one end; a read error may be behind it. The chain has TRBV28 and TRBJ2-3, with D possibly called TRBD1 or TRBD2 (7 bases each). Germline CDR1 is MDHEN and CDR2 is SYDVKM. The CDR3 loop spans 15 amino acids. The CDR3 region is CSSVEGGGLADTQYF. DNA of the CDR3: TGCTCGAGCGTAGAGGGAGGGGGCCTAGCAGATACGCAGTATTTT.

The V and J genes are TRBV28 and TRBJ2-3, with a possible D match to TRBD2 (6 bases). The CDR3 is 19 amino acids. Germline V CDR1 and CDR2: MDHEN, SYDVKM. Between the trimmed V and J ends, which lost 1 base and 2 bases, there was a span of 22 bases. The CDR3 bases are TGTGCCAGCAGTTTATTAATTAGATCGCGGGAAAAGGACACAGATACGCAGTATTTT. It is translated as CASSLLIRSREKDTDTQYF.

The J gene is TRBJ1-5, the V gene TRBV2; weak D call: TRBD1 (6 bases). Germline CDR1 reads SNHLY; CDR2 reads FYNNEI. This CDR3 is 14 amino acids long. V lost 2 bases and J 6 bases, leaving 11 bases between the germline ends. The DNA for the CDR3 is TGTGCCAGCAGTGAACCGGGGGCTGGTCAGCCCCAGCATTTT. Protein: CASSEPGAGQPQHF.

The chain is built from TRBV28 and TRBJ2-7; D is ambiguous. CDR3 length equals 14 residues. The V end lost 3 bases, the J end lost 2 bases, and 11 bases lay between the germline ends. Per germline, CDR1 MDHEN and CDR2 SYDVKM. CDR3 DNA: TGTGCCAGCAGTTTCATGGTCACGGCCTACGAGCAGTACTTC. It is translated as CASSFMVTAYEQYF.

This clone showed up just once. V and J are TRBV2 and TRBJ2-7; a possible D gene is TRBD1 (5 bases). V was pared by 7 bases and J by 4 bases, with 11 bases between. The germline V gene encodes CDR1 SNHLY and CDR2 FYNNEI. CDR3 size: 12 residues. The CDR3 sequence is CASTNRRYEQYF. CDR3 DNA: TGTGCCAGCACGAACAGGCGATACGAGCAGTACTTC.

This chain joins TRBV7-9 and TRBJ1-2; 7 nucleotides match TRBD1. The CDR3 extends over 17 amino acids. V lost 6 bases, J lost 0 bases, and 13 bases stayed unmatched. CDR1 is SEHNR, CDR2 FQNEAQ, per germline (reference sequence). CDR3 nucleotides: TGTGCCAGCAGTCAATTCCCCGGACAGGACCCTAACTATGGCTACACCTTC. It yields the protein CASSQFPGQDPNYGYTF.

This chain joins TRBV10-2 and TRBJ1-3; D uncertain. CDR1 is WSHSY and CDR2 is SAAADI in the germline V gene. Trimming took 8 bases from V and 8 from J, leaving 16 bases between them. The CDR3 runs 13 residues. The CDR3 reads CASGQGSGDTIYF. The CDR3 bases are TGCGCCAGCGGTCAAGGATCCGGGGACACCATATATTTT.

J is TRBJ2-7 and V is TRBV27; TRBD2 is a possible D gene (5 bases). Germline V lookup: CDR1 MNHEY, CDR2 SMNVEV (reference sequence). The V end was cut by 2 bases, the J end by 3 bases, with 14 bases between. The CDR3 is 15 amino acids. The CDR3 protein is CASSLPGSGVYEQYF. DNA for the CDR3: TGTGCCAGCAGTTTACCGGGGTCTGGGGTCTACGAGCAGTACTTC.

The chain couples TRBV6-5 to TRBJ2-1; TRBD2 might be the D (6 bases). The V gene lost 3 bases and the J gene lost 6 bases, with 15 bases spanning the gap. Germline loops: CDR1 MNHEY, CDR2 SVGAGI. There are 15 residues in the CDR3. The CDR3 nucleotides are TGTGCCAGCAGTTATACGGGACTTCGCAGCAATGAGCAGTTCTTC. Amino acids: CASSYTGLRSNEQFF.

The chain links TRBV6-5 to TRBJ2-7; a possible D gene is TRBD2 (6 bases). This CDR3 region has 13 residues. Trimming cost V 5 bases and J 1 base, with 9 bases left between them. The germline V gene encodes CDR1 MNHEY and CDR2 SVGAGI. CDR3 sequence reads: CASSVRGSYEQYF. The CDR3 DNA sequence: TGTGCCAGCAGTGTGCGGGGATCCTACGAGCAGTACTTC.

This chain uses TRBV10-2 with TRBJ2-1, with D hard to call. Per germline, CDR1 WSHSY and CDR2 SAAADI. V was pared by 1 base and J by 8 bases, with 9 bases between. CDR3 length: 13 amino acids. CDR3 residues: CASSEFPWHEQFF. CDR3 coding DNA: TGCGCCAGCAGTGAGTTCCCGTGGCATGAGCAGTTCTTC.

The gene calls are TRBV2 and TRBJ2-3, with a tentative D call TRBD2 (6 bases). Per germline, CDR1 SNHLY and CDR2 FYNNEI. V dropped 2 bases and J dropped 1 base, with 10 bases sitting between them. The CDR3 contains 15 residues. The CDR3: CASSEPGSGTDTQYF. In DNA form, the CDR3 reads TGTGCCAGCAGTGAACCCGGGAGTGGCACAGATACGCAGTATTTT.

V gene TRBV7-9 combines with J gene TRBJ2-7; D gene ambiguous. Germline V gene lookup returns CDR1 SEHNR and CDR2 FQNEAQ (reference sequence). The CDR3 extends over 15 amino acids. V lost 1 base to trimming and J lost 3 bases, with 13 bases between them. The CDR3 spells CASSLEGHRDYEQYF. CDR3 nucleotides: TGTGCCAGCAGCTTAGAAGGGCACAGAGACTACGAGCAGTACTTC.

This clone was detected once. This chain's CDR3 is CASSLASDSAYF. In DNA form, the CDR3 reads TGTGCCAGCAGCTTAGCATCGGACTCTGCGTACTTC. The chain joins TRBV11-2 to TRBJ2-5; tentative D call: TRBD2 (5 bases). The V gene's germline CDR1 is SGHAT and CDR2 FQNNGV. The CDR3 loop spans 12 amino acids. V dropped 1 base and J dropped 13 bases, with 13 bases sitting between them.

The chain recombines TRBV27 with TRBJ2-1; D may be TRBD2 (6 bases). V shed 3 bases and J shed 3 bases, with 9 bases lying between them. CDR1 is MNHEY, CDR2 SMNVEV, per germline (reference sequence). The CDR3 sequence is 14 residues long. The CDR3 here is CASSLGLHYNEQFF. The CDR3 nucleotides read TGTGCCAGCAGTTTGGGACTTCACTACAATGAGCAGTTCTTC.

The chain uses TRBV6-1 and TRBJ2-5; D is uncertain. The CDR3 sequence is 13 residues long. Looked up from germline, CDR1 is MNHNS and CDR2 is SASEGT. V was shortened by 2 bases and J by 5 bases, with 9 bases between the two germline ends. The CDR3 is CASSEIPGETQYF. In DNA, the CDR3 is TGTGCCAGCAGTGAAATCCCCGGCGAGACCCAGTACTTC.

This clone was detected once. The rearrangement links TRBV9 to TRBJ2-7; D is unresolved. Trimming left V 0 bases short and J 5 bases short, with 15 bases between. CDR1 is SGDLS, CDR2 YYNGEE, per germline. CDR3 size: 15 residues. CDR3 DNA sequence: TGTGCCAGCAGCGTAGTAGGTAGGAGTGGGGACGAGCAGTACTTC. The encoded protein is CASSVVGRSGDEQYF.

The rearrangement links TRBV7-9 to TRBJ2-5; D possibly corresponds to TRBD1 (5 bases). There are 14 residues in the CDR3. Germline V gene data show CDR1 as SEHNR and CDR2 as FQNEAQ (reference sequence). V was cut by 1 base and J by 5 bases, with 11 bases left in between. The CDR3, as DNA: TGTGCCAGCAGCTTAGTAGGGGTGCCCGAGACCCAGTACTTC. Amino acid sequence: CASSLVGVPETQYF. Supplemented by reference TRBV7-9 and TRBJ2-5, the full variable domain reads DTGVSQNPRHKITKRGQNVTFRCDPISEHNRLYWYRQTLGQGPEFLTYFQNEAQLEKSRLLSDRFSAERPKGSFSTLEIQRTEQGDSAMYLCASSLVGVPETQYFGPGTRLLVL.

The chain joins TRBV5-5 to TRBJ1-2; D unclear. Germline assignment: CDR1 SGHKS and CDR2 YYEKEE (reference sequence). Trimming shortened V by 0 bases and J by 1 base, and 10 bases separated the two germline ends. CDR3 length: 15 residues. DNA for the CDR3: TGTGCCAGCAGCTTGGGACGGGGAGGTAACTATGGCTACACCTTC. This translates into CASSLGRGGNYGYTF.